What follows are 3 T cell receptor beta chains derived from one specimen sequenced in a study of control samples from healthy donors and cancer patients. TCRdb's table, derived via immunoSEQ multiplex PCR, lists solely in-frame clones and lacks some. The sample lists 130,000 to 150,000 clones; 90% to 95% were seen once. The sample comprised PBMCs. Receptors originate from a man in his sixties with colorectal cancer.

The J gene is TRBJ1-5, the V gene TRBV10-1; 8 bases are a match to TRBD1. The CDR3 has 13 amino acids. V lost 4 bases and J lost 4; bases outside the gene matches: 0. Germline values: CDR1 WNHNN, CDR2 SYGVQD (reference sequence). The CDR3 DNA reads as TGCGCCAGCAGTGGACAGGGGAATCAGCCCCAGCATTTT. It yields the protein CASSGQGNQPQHF.

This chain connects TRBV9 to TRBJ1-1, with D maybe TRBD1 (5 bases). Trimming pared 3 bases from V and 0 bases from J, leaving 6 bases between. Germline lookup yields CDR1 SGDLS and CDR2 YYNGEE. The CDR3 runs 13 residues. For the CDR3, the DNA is TGTGCCAGCAGCGGACAGTTGAACACTGAAGCTTTCTTT. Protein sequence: CASSGQLNTEAFF.

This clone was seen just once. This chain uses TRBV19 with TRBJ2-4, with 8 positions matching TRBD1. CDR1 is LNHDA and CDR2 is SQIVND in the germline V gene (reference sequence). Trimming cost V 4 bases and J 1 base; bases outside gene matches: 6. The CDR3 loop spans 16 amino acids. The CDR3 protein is CASSTGTGVAKNIQYF. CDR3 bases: TGTGCCAGTAGTACCGGGACAGGAGTCGCCAAAAACATTCAGTACTTC.